What follows are 5 T cell receptor beta chains derived from one specimen sequenced in a study of T cells in Graves' hyperthyroidism and ophthalmopathy. The CDR3 regions of TCR beta were amplified from RNA transcripts. The HTBI primer set drove a first-round RT-PCR of the TCR CDR3. MiXCR, run by TCRdb on the multiplex PCR reads, gives a single entry per CDR3 protein. Altogether 350,000 or so distinct CDR3 sequences are present, about 18% being singletons, with the ten largest covering approximately 33%. The sequenced sample consisted of blood. The receptor set was obtained from a woman aged 25-40 years with Graves' hyperthyroidism that later progressed to Graves' ophthalmopathy.

The chain employs TRBV12-3 or TRBV12-4 and TRBJ2-3; D remains unclear. The CDR3 sequence is 16 residues long. V lost 4 bases, J lost 3 bases, and 17 bases lay in between. The CDR3 reads CASSYTPPDRTDTQYF. In nucleotides, the CDR3 is TGTGCCAGCAGTTACACCCCCCCGGACCGGACAGATACGCAGTATTTT.

This clonotype was detected many times. The chain links TRBV6-1 to TRBJ2-7; 9 positions match TRBD1. V shed 2 bases and J 3 bases; nucleotides not matched to a gene: 5. The CDR3 covers 15 residues. CDR1 MNHNS and CDR2 SASEGT come from the germline V gene. This CDR3 reads CASSETGGLFYEQYF. The CDR3 DNA follows: TGTGCCAGCAGTGAAACAGGGGGCTTATTCTACGAGCAGTACTTC.

This clonotype was observed at least ten times. The chain recombines TRBV12-3 or TRBV12-4 with TRBJ1-1; D is unresolved. The CDR3 consists of 13 residues. Trimming stripped 7 bases from V and 0 bases from J, with 9 bases between. The DNA of the CDR3 is TGTGCCAGCACTAACACACTGAACACTGAAGCTTTCTTT. Translated, it gives CASTNTLNTEAFF.

This chain uses TRBV10-1 with TRBJ1-1; no clear D gene. This CDR3 is built from 12 residues. Germline V lookup: CDR1 WNHNN, CDR2 SYGVQD (reference sequence). Trimming removed 10 bases from V and 1 base from J, with 10 bases in between. This CDR3 is CAKKEENTEAFF. The CDR3 nucleotides are TGCGCCAAGAAGGAGGAGAACACTGAAGCTTTCTTT.

This clonotype has more than one count but fewer than ten. V and J are TRBV6-4 and TRBJ1-1; the D is unclear. The CDR3 loop spans 17 amino acids. Trimming shortened V by 11 bases and J by 3 bases, and 28 bases separated the two germline ends. Germline assignment: CDR1 MRHNA and CDR2 SNTAGT. The CDR3 here is CAVSSSTTRVRHTEAFF. The CDR3 bases are TGTGCCGTCTCCTCAAGCACCACACGGGTTCGACACACTGAAGCTTTCTTT.